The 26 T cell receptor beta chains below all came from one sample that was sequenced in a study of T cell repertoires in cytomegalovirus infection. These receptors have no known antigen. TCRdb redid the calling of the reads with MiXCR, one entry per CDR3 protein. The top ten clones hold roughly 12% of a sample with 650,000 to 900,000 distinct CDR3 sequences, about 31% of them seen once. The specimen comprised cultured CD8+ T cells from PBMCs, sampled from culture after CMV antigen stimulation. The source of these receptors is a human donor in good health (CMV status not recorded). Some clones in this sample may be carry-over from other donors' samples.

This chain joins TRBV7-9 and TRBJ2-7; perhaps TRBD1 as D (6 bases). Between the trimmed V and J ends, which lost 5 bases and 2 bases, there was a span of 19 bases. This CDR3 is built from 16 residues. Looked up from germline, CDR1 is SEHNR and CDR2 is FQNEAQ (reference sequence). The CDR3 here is CASSRGPRTDTYEQYF. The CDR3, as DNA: TGTGCCAGCAGCCGAGGGCCTAGGACAGACACCTACGAGCAGTACTTC.

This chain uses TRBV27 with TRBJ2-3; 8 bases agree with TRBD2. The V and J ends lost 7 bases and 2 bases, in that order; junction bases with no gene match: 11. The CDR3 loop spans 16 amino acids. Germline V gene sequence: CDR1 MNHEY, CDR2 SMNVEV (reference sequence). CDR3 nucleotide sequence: TGTGCCAGCAATCCTCGGGGGGGGCGGCCCACAGATACGCAGTATTTT. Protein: CASNPRGGRPTDTQYF.

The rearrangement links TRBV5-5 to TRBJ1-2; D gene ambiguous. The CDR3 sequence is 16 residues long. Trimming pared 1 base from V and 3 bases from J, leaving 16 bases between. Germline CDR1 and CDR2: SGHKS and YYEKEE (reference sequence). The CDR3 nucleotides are TGTGCCAGCAGCTTGTCCGAACAGCTATTTGACTATGGCTACACCTTC. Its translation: CASSLSEQLFDYGYTF.

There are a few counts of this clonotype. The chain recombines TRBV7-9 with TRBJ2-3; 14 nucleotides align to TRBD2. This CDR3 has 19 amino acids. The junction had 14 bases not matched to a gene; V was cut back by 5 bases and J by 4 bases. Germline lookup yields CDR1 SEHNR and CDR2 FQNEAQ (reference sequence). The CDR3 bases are TGTGCCAGCAGCGGGGCCGGGACTAGCGGGGGCCAGAGGGCAGATACGCAGTATTTT. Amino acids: CASSGAGTSGGQRADTQYF.

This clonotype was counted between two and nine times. CDR3: CASSSGLGDEQFF. The CDR3 DNA sequence: TGTGCCAGCAGCTCGGGACTGGGGGATGAGCAGTTCTTC. The chain recombines TRBV11-1 with TRBJ2-1; TRBD2 is a possible D gene (6 bases). The CDR3 contains 13 residues. V was cut by 4 bases and J by 8 bases, with 12 bases left in between. Germline-derived CDR1 and CDR2 are SGHAT and FQDESV (reference sequence). The full variable domain, completed using reference TRBV11-1 and TRBJ2-1, is EAEVAQSPRYKITEKSQAVAFWCDPISGHATLYWYRQILGQGPELLVQFQDESVVDDSQLPKDRFSAERLKGVDSTLKIQPAELGDSAMYLCASSSGLGDEQFFGPGTRLTVL.

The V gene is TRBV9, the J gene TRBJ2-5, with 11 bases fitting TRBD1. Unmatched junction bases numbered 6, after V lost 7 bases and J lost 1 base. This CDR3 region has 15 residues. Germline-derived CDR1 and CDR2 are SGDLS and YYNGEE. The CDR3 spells CASGGTGGSQETQYF. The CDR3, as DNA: TGTGCCAGCGGCGGGACAGGGGGATCCCAAGAGACCCAGTACTTC.

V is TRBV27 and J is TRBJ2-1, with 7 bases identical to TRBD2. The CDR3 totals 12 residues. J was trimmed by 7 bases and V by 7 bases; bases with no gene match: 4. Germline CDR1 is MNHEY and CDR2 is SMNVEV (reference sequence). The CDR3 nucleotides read TGTGCCAGCACTTCGGGACTAAATGAGCAGTTCTTC. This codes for CASTSGLNEQFF.

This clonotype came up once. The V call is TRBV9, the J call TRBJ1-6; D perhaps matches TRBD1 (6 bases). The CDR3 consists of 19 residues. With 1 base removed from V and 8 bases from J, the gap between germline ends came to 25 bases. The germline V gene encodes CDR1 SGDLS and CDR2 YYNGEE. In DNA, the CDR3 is TGTGCCAGCAGCGTAACCCCGTCTTTTTCGGGGGGCGGTCATTCACCCCTCCACTTT. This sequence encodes CASSVTPSFSGGGHSPLHF.

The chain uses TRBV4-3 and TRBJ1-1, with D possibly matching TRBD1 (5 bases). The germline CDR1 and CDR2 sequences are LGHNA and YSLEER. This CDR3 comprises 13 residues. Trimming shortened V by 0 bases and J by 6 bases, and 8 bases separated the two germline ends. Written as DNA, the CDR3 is TGCGCCAGCAGCCAAGAGAGAGGGGCTGAAGCTTTCTTT. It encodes CASSQERGAEAFF.

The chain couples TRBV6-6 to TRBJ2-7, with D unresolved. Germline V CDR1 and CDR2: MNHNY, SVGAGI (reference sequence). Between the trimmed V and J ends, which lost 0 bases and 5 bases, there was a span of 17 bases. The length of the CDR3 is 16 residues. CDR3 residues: CASSYSRWEGSHEQYV. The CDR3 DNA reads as TGTGCCAGCAGTTACTCCAGGTGGGAAGGTAGCCACGAGCAGTACGTC.

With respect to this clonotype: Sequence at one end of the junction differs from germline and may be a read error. The CDR3: CANSVVGLTDNEQFF. The CDR3 DNA is TGTGCCAACAGCGTAGTTGGACTGACGGACAATGAGCAGTTCTTC. This rearrangement joins TRBV9 to TRBJ2-1; possible D gene TRBD2, 5 bases. This CDR3 is 15 amino acids long. CDR1 and CDR2 (germline): SGDLS, YYNGEE. The whole variable domain, remainder taken from reference TRBV9 and TRBJ2-1, is DSGVTQTPKHLITATGQRVTLRCSPRSGDLSVYWYQQSLDQGLQFLIQYYNGEERAKGNILERFSAQQFPDLHSELNLSSLELGDSALYFCANSVVGLTDNEQFFGPGTRLTVL.

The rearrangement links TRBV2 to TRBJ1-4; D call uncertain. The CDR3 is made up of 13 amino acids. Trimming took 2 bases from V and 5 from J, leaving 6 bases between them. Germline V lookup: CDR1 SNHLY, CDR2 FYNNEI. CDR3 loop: CASSERGNEKLFF. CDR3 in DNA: TGTGCCAGCAGTGAACGCGGGAATGAAAAACTGTTTTTT.

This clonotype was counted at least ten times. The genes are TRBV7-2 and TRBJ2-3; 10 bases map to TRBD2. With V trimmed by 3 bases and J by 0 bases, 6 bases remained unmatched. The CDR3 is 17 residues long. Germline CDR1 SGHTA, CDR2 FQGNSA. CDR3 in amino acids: CASSLGSGGPSTDTQYF. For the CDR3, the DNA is TGTGCCAGCAGCTTGGGTAGCGGGGGGCCTAGCACAGATACGCAGTATTTT.

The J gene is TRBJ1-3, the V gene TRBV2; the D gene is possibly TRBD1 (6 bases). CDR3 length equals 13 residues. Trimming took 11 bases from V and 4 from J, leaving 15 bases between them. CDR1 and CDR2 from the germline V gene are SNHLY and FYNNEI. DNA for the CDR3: TGTGCCCTTAACCACAGGGCCGGAAACACCATATATTTT. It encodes CALNHRAGNTIYF.

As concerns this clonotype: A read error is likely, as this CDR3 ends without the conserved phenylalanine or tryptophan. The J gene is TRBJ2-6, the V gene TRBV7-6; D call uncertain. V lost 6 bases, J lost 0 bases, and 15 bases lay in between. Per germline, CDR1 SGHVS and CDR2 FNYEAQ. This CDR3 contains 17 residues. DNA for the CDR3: TGTGCCAGCAGGGCATCTTCGGCACTCTCTGGGGCCAACGTCCTGACTCTC. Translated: CASRASSALSGANVLTL.

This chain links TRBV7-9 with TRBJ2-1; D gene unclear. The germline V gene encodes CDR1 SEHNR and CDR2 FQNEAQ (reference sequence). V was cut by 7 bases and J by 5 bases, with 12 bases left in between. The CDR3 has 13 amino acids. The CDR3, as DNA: TGTGCCAGCACTCGCTCGGAAAACAATGAGCAGTTCTTC. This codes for CASTRSENNEQFF.

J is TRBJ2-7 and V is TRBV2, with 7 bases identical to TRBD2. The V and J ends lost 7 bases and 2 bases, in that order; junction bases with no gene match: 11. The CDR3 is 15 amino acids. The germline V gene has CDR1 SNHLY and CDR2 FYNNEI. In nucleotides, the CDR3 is TGTGCCAGCACCCAAGGTGTTCGGGGGGCCTACGAGCAGTACTTC. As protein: CASTQGVRGAYEQYF. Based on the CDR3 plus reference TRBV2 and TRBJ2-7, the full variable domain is EPEVTQTPSHQVTQMGQEVILRCVPISNHLYFYWYRQILGQKVEFLVSFYNNEISEKSEIFDDQFSVERPDGSNFTLKIRSTKLEDSAMYFCASTQGVRGAYEQYFGPGTRLTVT.

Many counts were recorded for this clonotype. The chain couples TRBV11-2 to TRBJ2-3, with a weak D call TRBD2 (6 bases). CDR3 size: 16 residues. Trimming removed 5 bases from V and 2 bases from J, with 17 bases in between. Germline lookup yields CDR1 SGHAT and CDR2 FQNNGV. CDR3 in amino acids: CASSPGGSYLTDTQYF. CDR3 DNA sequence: TGTGCCAGCAGCCCAGGAGGGTCCTATCTCACAGATACGCAGTATTTT.

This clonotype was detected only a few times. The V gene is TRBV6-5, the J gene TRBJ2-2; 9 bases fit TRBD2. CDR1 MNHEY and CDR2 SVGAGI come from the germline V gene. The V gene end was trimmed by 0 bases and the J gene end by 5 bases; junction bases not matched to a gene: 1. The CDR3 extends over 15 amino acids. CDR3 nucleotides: TGTGCCAGCAGTTACTCGACTAGCGGAACCGGGGAGCTGTTTTTT. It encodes CASSYSTSGTGELFF.

The CDR3 DNA follows: TGTGCCAGCAGTGAGGGAGCAGCGGGGGTTTTGGAAGAGACCCAGTACTTC. Translated, it gives CASSEGAAGVLEETQYF. The rearrangement uses TRBV2 and TRBJ2-5; 8 nucleotides agree with TRBD2. The V gene's germline CDR1 is SNHLY and CDR2 FYNNEI. The CDR3 has 17 amino acids. With 3 bases clipped from V and 3 bases from J, the junction kept 12 bases outside the gene matches.

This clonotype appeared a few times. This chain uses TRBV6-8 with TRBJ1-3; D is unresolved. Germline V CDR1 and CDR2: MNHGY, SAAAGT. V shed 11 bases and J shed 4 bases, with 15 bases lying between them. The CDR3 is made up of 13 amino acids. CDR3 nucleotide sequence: TGTGCCGTTGGCGGGGATCGAGGAAACACCATATATTTT. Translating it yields CAVGGDRGNTIYF.

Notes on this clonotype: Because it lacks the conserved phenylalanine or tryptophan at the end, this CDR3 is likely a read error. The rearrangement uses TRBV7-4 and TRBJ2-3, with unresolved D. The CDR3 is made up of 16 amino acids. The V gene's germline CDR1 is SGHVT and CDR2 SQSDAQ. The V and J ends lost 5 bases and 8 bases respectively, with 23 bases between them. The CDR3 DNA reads TGTGCCAGCAGCCTGCCCCCCGCGGCCCGCACCGGTACGCAGTATTCT. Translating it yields CASSLPPAARTGTQYS.

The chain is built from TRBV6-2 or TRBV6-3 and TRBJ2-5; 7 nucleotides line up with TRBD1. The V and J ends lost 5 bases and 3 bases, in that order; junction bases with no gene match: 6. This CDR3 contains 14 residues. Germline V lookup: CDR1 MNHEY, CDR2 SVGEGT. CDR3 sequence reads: CASSRGTVEETQYF. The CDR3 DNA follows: TGTGCCAGCAGTCGTGGGACAGTCGAAGAGACCCAGTACTTC.

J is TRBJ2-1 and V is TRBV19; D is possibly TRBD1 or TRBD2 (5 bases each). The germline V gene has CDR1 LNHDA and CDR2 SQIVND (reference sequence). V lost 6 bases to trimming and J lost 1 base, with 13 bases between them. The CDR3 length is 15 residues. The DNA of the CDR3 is TGTGCCAGTAGGCTTGGGGACGTTTCCTACAATGAGCAGTTCTTC. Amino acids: CASRLGDVSYNEQFF.

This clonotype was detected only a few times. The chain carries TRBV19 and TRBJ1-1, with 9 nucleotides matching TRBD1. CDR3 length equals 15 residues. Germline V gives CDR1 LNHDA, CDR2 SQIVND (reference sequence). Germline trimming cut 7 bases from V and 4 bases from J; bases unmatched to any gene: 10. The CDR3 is CASTHRGRSGTEAFF. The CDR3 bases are TGTGCCAGTACCCACAGGGGGCGGAGTGGCACTGAAGCTTTCTTT.

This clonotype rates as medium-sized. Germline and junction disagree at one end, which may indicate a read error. CDR3 sequence (DNA): TGTGCCAGCAGCCGGGACCAAGAGACCCAGTACTTC. It specifies CASSRDQETQYF. The rearrangement joins TRBV4-1 to TRBJ2-5; no clear D gene. The CDR3 loop spans 12 amino acids. Looked up from germline, CDR1 is MGHRA and CDR2 is YSYEKL.